This T cell receptor (beta chain) was identified in a study of T cells after yellow fever vaccination. Study-wide context: Fractions of limited cellularity were prepared by means of SMART-Seq v4 Ultra Low Input.

TCR cDNA, made by 5'RACE template switching, carried an added universal primer site and UMIs. A single record per CDR3 protein comes from TCRdb applying MiXCR to the 5' RACE reads. The table lists around 230,000 distinct CDR3 sequences, 6.7% of them singletons. This clonotype was detected a few times. Its target is unknown. V lost 5 bases and J lost 4; bases outside the gene matches: 9. Per the germline V gene, CDR1 is SEHNR and CDR2 is FQNEAQ (reference sequence). This CDR3 is built from 17 residues. Whole-study results and caveats: Contaminants from the bulk population, in the form of abundant clonotypes, could be found in FACS-sorted repertoires. Only a minor proportion of clonotypes was detected across both CD4 and CD8 compartments.

J is TRBJ2-1 and V is TRBV7-9; 12 positions agree with TRBD2. The clonotype comes from a man aged 25-45 years who received the YFV17D yellow fever vaccine. The sample here was CD4+ T cells sorted from PBMCs, taken on the day of the yellow fever booster vaccination. The CDR3 bases are TGTGCCAGCAGCAAACCCAGGACTAGCGGGGCTTACAATGAGCAGTTCTTC. It encodes CASSKPRTSGAYNEQFF.